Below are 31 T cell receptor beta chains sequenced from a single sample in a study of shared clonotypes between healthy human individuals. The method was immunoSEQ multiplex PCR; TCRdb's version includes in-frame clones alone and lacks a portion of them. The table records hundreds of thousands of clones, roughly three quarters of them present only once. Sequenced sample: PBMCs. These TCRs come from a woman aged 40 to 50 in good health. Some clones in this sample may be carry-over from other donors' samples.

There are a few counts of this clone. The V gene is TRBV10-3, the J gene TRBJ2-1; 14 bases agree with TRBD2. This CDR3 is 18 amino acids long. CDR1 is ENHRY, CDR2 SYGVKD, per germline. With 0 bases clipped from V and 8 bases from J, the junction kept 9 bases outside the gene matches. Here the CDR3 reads CAISESRGGLAGVDEQFF. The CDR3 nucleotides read TGTGCCATCAGTGAGTCGAGAGGGGGACTAGCGGGAGTTGATGAGCAGTTCTTC.

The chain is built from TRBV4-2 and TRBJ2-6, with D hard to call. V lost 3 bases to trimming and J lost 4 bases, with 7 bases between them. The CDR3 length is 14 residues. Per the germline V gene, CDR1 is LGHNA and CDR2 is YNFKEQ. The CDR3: CASSHRSGANVLTF. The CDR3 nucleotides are TGTGCCAGCAGCCACCGATCGGGGGCCAACGTCCTGACTTTC.

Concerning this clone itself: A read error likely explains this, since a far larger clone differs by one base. CDR3 protein: CASSLGPTGGLFF. The DNA for the CDR3 is TGTGCCAGCAGCTTAGGACCCACCGGGGGGCTGTTTTTT. The V and J genes are TRBV7-2 and TRBJ2-2; D might be TRBD2 (6 bases). Germline CDR1 SGHTA, CDR2 FQGNSA. The CDR3 runs 13 residues. The full variable domain, with the rest looked up from reference TRBV7-2 and TRBJ2-2, is GAGVSQSPSNKVTEKGKDVELRCDPISGHTALYWYRQSLGQGLEFLIYFQGNSAPDKSGLPSDRFSAERTGGSVSTLTIQRTQQEDSAVYLCASSLGPTGGLFFGEGSRLTVL.

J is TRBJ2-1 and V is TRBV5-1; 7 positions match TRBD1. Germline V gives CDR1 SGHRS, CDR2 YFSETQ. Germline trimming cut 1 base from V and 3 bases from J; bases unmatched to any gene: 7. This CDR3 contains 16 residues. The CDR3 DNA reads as TGCGCCAGCAGCTTGTGGCAGGGGGACCGCTACAATGAGCAGTTCTTC. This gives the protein CASSLWQGDRYNEQFF.

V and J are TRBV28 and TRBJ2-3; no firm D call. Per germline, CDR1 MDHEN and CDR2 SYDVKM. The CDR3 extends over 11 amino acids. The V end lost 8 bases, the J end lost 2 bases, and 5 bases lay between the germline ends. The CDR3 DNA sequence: TGTGCCAGCGGGGTCACAGATACGCAGTATTTT. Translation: CASGVTDTQYF.

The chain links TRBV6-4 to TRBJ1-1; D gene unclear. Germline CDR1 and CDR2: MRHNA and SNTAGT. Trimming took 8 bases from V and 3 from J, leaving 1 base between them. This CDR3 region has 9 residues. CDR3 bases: TGTGCCAGCTACACTGAAGCTTTCTTT. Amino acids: CASYTEAFF.

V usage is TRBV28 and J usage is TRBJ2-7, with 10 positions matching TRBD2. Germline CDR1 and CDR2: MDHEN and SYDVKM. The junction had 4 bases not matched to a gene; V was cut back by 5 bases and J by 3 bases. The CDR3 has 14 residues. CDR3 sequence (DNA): TGTGCCAGCAGTACTACTAGCGGGAACTACGAGCAGTACTTC. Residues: CASSTTSGNYEQYF. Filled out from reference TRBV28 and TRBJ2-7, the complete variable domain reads DVKVTQSSRYLVKRTGEKVFLECVQDMDHENMFWYRQDPGLGLRLIYFSYDVKMKEKGDIPEGYSVSREKKERFSLILESASTNQTSMYLCASSTTSGNYEQYFGPGTRLTVT.

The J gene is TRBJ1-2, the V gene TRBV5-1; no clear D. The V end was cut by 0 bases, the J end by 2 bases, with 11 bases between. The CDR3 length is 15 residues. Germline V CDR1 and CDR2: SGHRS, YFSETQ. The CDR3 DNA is TGCGCCAGCAGCTTGGAGGCAGGCGGCAACTATGGCTACACCTTC. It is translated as CASSLEAGGNYGYTF.

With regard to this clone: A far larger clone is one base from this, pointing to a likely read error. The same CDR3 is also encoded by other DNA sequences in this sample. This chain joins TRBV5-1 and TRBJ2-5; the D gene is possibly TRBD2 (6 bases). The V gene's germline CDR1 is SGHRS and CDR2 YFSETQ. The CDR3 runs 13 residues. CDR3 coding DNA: TGCGCCAGCAGTCCTCGGGGGAGAGAGACTCAGTACTTC. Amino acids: CASSPRGRETQYF.

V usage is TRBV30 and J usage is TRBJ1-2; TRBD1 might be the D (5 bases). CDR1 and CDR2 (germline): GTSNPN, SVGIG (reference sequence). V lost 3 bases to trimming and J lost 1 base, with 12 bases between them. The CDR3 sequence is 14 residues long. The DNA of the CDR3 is TGTGCCTGGAGGAGGGACGGTTTTAACTATGGCTACACCTTC. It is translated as CAWRRDGFNYGYTF.

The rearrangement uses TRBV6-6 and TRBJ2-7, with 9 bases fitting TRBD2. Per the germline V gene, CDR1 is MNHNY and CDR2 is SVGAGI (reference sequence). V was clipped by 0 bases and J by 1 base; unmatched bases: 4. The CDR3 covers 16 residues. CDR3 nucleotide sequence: TGTGCCAGCAGTTACTCTGGCGGGAGGGGTTCCTACGAGCAGTACTTC. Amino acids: CASSYSGGRGSYEQYF.

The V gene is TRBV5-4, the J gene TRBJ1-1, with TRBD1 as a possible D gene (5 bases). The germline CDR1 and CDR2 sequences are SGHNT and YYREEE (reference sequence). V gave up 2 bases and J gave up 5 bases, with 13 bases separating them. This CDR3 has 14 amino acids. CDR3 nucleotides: TGTGCCAGCAGCTTCGGGGACCTCGGGACTGAAGCTTTCTTT. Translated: CASSFGDLGTEAFF. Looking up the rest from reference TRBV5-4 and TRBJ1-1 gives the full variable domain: ETGVTQSPTHLIKTRGQQVTLRCSSQSGHNTVSWYQQALGQGPQFIFQYYREEENGRGNFPPRFSGLQFPNYSSELNVNALELDDSALYLCASSFGDLGTEAFFGQGTRLTVV.

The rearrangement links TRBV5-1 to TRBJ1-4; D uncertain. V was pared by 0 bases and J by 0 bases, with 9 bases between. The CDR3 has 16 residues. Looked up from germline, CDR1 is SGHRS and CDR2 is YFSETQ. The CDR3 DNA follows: TGCGCCAGCAGCTTGGGTCCAGGCGCAACTAATGAAAAACTGTTTTTT. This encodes CASSLGPGATNEKLFF.

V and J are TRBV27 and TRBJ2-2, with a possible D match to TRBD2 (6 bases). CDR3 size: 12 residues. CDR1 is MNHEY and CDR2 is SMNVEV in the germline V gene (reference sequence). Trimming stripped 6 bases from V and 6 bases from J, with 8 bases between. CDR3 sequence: CASRAGPGELFF. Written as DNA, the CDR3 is TGTGCCAGCAGGGCGGGACCCGGGGAGCTGTTTTTT.

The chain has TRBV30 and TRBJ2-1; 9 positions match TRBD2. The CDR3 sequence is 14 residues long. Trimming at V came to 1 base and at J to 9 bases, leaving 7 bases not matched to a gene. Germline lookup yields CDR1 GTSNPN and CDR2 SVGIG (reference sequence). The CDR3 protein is CAWSGSGRFGEQFF. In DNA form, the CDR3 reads TGTGCCTGGAGTGGTAGCGGGAGATTTGGTGAGCAGTTCTTC.

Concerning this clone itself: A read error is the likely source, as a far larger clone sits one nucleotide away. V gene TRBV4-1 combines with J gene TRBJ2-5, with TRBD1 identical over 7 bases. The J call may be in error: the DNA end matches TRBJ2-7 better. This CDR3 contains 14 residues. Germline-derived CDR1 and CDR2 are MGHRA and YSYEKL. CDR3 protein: CASSFGAGGYEQYF. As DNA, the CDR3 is TGCGCCAGCAGCTTCGGGGCAGGGGGATACGAGCAGTACTTC.

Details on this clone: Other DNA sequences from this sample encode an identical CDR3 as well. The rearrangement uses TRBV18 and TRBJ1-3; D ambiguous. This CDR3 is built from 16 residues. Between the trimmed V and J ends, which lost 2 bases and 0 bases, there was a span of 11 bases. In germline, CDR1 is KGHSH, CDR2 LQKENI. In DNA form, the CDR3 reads TGTGCCAGCTCACCAGGGGAGGGAGCCTCTGGAAACACCATATATTTT. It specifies CASSPGEGASGNTIYF.

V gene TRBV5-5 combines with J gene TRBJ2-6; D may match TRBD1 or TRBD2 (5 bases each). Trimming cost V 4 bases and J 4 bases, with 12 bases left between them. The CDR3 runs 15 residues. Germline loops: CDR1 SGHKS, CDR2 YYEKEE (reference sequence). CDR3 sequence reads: CASSPEGSGANVLTF. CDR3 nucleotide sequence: TGTGCCAGCAGCCCTGAGGGGTCCGGGGCCAACGTCCTGACTTTC.

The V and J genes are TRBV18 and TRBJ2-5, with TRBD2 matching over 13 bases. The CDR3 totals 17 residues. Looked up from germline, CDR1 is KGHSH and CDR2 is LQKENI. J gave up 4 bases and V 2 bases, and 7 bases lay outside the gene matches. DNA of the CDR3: TGTGCCAGCTCACCATACGATACTAGCGGGAGGGGAGAGACCCAGTACTTC. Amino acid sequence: CASSPYDTSGRGETQYF.

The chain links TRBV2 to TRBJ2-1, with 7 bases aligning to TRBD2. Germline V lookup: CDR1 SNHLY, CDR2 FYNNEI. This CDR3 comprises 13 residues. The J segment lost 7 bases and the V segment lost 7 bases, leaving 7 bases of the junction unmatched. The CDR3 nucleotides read TGTGCCAGCAATGTGGGAGGGTTAAATGAGCAGTTCTTC. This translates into CASNVGGLNEQFF.

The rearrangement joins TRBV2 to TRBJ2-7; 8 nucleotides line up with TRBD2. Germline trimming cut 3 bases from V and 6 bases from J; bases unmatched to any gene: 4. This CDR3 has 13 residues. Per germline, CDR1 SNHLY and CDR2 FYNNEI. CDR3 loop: CASSDLLAVEQYF. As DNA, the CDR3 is TGTGCCAGCAGTGATTTACTAGCGGTCGAGCAGTACTTC.

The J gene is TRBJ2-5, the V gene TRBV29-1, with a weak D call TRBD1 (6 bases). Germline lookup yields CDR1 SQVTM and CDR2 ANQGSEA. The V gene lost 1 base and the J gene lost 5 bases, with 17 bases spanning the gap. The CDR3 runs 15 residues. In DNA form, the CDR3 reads TGCAGCGTTGAAGTGGTAGGGTCCAGGGGCGAGACCCAGTACTTC. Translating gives CSVEVVGSRGETQYF. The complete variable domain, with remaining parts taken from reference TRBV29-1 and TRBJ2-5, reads SAVISQKPSRDICQRGTSLTIQCQVDSQVTMMFWYRQQPGQSLTLIATANQGSEATYESGFVIDKFPISRPNLTFSTLTVSNMSPEDSSIYLCSVEVVGSRGETQYFGPGTRLLVL.

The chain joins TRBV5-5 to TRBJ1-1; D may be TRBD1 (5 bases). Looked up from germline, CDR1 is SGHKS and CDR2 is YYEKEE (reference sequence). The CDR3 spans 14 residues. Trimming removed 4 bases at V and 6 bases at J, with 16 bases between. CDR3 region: CASSTGWGVAEAFF. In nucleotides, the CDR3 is TGTGCCAGCAGCACTGGGTGGGGGGTTGCTGAAGCTTTCTTT.

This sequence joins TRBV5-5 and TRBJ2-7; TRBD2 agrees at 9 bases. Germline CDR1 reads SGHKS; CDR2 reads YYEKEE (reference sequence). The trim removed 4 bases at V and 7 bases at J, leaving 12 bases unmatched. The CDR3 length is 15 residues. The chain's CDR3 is CASSAYSGSAGEQYF. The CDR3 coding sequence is TGTGCCAGCAGCGCCTATAGCGGGAGCGCGGGGGAGCAGTACTTC.

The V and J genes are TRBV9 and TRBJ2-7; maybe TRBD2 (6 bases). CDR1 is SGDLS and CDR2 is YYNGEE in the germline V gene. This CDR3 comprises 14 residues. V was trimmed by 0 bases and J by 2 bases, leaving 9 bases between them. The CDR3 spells CASSVAGVAYEQYF. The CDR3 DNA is TGTGCCAGCAGCGTAGCGGGAGTGGCCTACGAGCAGTACTTC. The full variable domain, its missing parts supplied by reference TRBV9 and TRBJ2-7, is DSGVTQTPKHLITATGQRVTLRCSPRSGDLSVYWYQQSLDQGLQFLIQYYNGEERAKGNILERFSAQQFPDLHSELNLSSLELGDSALYFCASSVAGVAYEQYFGPGTRLTVT.

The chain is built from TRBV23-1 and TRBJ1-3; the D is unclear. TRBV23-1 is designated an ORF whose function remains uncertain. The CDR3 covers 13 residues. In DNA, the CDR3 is TGCATTTCTACTTACCCCTCTGGAAACACCATATATTTT. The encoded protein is CISTYPSGNTIYF.

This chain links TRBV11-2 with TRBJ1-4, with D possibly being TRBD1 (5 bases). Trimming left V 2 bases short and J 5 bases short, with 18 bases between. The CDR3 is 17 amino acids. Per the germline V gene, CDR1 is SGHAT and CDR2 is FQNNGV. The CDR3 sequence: CASSLTGHQLLNEKLFF. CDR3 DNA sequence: TGTGCCAGCAGCTTAACGGGGCACCAGCTACTGAATGAAAAACTGTTTTTT.

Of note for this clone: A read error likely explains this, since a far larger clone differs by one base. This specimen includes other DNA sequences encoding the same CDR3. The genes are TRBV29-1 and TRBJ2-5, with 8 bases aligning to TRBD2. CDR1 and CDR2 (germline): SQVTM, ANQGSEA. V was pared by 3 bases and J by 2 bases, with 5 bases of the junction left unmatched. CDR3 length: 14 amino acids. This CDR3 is CSVELGRGQETQYF. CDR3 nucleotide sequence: TGCAGCGTTGAGCTCGGGAGGGGTCAAGAGACCCAGTACTTC.

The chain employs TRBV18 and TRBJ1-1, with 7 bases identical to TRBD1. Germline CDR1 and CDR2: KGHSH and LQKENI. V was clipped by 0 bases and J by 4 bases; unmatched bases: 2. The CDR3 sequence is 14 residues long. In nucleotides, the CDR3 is TGTGCCAGCTCACCACCCTACAGGGGCACTGAAGCTTTCTTT. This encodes CASSPPYRGTEAFF.

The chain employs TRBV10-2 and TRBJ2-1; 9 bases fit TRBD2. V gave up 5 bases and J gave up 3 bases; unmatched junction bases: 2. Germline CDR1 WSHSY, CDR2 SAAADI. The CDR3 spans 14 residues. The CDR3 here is CASSLAGDYNEQFF. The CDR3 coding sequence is TGCGCCAGCAGTTTAGCGGGGGACTACAATGAGCAGTTCTTC.

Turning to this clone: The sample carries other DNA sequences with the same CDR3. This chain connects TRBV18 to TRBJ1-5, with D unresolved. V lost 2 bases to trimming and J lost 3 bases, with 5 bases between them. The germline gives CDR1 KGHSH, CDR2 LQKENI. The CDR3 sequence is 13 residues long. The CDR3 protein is CASSPGLNQPQHF. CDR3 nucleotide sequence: TGTGCCAGCTCACCAGGACTCAATCAGCCCCAGCATTTT.